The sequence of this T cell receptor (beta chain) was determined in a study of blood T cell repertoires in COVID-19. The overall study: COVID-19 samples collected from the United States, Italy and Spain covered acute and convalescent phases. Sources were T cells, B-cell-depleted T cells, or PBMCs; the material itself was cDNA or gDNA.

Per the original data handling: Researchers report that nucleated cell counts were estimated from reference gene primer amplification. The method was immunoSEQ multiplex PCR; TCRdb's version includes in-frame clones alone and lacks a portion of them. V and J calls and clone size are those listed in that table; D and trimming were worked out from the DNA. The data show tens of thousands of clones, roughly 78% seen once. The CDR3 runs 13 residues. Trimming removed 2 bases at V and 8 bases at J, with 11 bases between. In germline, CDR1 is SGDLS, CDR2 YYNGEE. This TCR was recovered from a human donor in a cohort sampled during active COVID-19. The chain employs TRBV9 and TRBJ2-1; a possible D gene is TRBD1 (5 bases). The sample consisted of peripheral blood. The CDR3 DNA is TGTGCCAGCAGCGTCCAGGGTGGTTATGAGCAGTTCTTC. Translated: CASSVQGGYEQFF.